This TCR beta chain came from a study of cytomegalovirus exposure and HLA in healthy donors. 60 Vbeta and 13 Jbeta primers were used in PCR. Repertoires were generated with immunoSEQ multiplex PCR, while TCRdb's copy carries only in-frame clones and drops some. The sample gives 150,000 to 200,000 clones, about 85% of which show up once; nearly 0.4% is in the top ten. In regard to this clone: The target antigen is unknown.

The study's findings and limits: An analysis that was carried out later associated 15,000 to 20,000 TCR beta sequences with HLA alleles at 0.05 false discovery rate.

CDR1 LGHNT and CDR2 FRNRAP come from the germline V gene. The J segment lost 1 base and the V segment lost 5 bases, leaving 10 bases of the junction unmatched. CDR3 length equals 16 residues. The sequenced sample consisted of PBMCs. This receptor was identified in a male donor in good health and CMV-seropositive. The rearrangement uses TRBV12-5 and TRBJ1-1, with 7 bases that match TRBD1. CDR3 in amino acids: CASGLGTDERNTEAFF. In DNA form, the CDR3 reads TGTGCTAGTGGTCTCGGGACAGATGAAAGGAACACTGAAGCTTTCTTT. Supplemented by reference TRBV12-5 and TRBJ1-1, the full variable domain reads DARVTQTPRHKVTEMGQEVTMRCQPILGHNTVFWYRQTMMQGLELLAYFRNRAPLDDSGMPKDRFSAEMPDATLATLKIQPSEPRDSAVYFCASGLGTDERNTEAFFGQGTRLTVV.